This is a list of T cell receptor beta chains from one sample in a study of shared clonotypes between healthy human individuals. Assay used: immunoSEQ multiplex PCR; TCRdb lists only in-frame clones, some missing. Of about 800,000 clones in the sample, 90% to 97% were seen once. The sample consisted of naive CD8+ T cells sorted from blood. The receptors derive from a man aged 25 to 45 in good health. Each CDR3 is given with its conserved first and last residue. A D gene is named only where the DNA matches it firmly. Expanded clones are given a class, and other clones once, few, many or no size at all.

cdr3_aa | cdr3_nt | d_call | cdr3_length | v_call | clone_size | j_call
CASSYSGYNEQFF | TGTGCCAGCAGTTACTCGGGTTATAATGAGCAGTTCTTC | NA | 13 | TRBV6-5 | NA | TRBJ2-1
CASSYSLGLTGELFF | TGTGCCAGCAGTTACTCGTTGGGTCTAACCGGGGAGCTGTTTTTT | NA | 15 | TRBV6-6 | NA | TRBJ2-2
CASSVGASGIYNEQFF | TGTGCCAGCAGCGTAGGGGCTAGCGGAATTTACAATGAGCAGTTCTTC | TRBD2 | 16 | TRBV9 | NA | TRBJ2-1
CASSYSGGFVYNEQFF | TGTGCCAGCAGCTATAGCGGGGGCTTTGTATACAATGAGCAGTTCTTC | TRBD2 | 16 | TRBV5-4 | NA | TRBJ2-1
CASSSRGRGETQYF | TGTGCCAGCAGCTCCAGGGGGCGCGGAGAGACCCAGTACTTC | TRBD1 | 14 | TRBV7-8 | NA | TRBJ2-5
CASSHIETYEQYF | TGCGCCAGCAGCCACATCGAGACCTACGAGCAGTACTTC | NA | 13 | TRBV5-1 | NA | TRBJ2-7
CSVEVALSYNEQFF | TGCAGCGTTGAAGTTGCGTTATCCTACAATGAGCAGTTCTTC | NA | 14 | TRBV29-1 | few | TRBJ2-1
CASSSGQGAAYEQYF | TGTGCCAGCAGCTCCGGACAGGGAGCGGCCTACGAGCAGTACTTC | TRBD1 | 15 | TRBV7-9 | NA | TRBJ2-7
CSVFLRGRLNTGELFF | TGCAGCGTTTTCCTTCGCGGGCGCCTGAACACCGGGGAGCTGTTTTTT | NA | 16 | TRBV29-1 | NA | TRBJ2-2
CATSSAVLWEKAYEQYF | TGTGCCACCAGCAGCGCGGTCTTGTGGGAGAAGGCCTACGAGCAGTACTTC | NA | 17 | TRBV15 | NA | TRBJ2-7
CASSDGDRTWGDTQYF | TGTGCCAGCAGCGATGGGGACAGAACTTGGGGAGATACGCAGTATTTT | TRBD1 | 16 | TRBV9 | NA | TRBJ2-3